What follows describes a single T cell receptor (beta chain). Its antigen is not identified. Before the COVID-19 pandemic, during about 2011-2019, CD4+ T cells were taken from unexposed donors. After ten to eleven days of culture, CD4+ T cells were isolated. Fresh IL-2 medium replaced half the medium on days 3 and 7. The CDR3 consists of 14 residues. CDR1 is LNHDA and CDR2 is SQIVND in the germline V gene (reference sequence). V lost 6 bases to trimming and J lost 3 bases, with 14 bases between them. This sample is drawn from a study of CD4 T cells in relation to SARS-CoV-2 and coronaviruses. Points from the study as a whole: In about 65% of donors, memory CD4+ clonotypes crossrecognized SARS-CoV-2 and at least one common cold coronavirus spike.

Some clones are missing from TCRdb's copy, which holds only in-frame ones; the method was immunoSEQ multiplex PCR. Of 25,000 to 30,000 clones listed, 70% to 80% were seen once; the top ten hold 20% to 25%. This receptor was taken from a human donor in good health. The sample consisted of CD4+ T cells from PBMCs, cultured in vitro. The rearrangement uses TRBV19 and TRBJ2-5; D possibly corresponds to TRBD2 (6 bases). The CDR3 DNA follows: TGTGCCAGTAGGGTTTCCGGGGGTAAAGAGACCCAGTACTTC. Encoded protein: CASRVSGGKETQYF.